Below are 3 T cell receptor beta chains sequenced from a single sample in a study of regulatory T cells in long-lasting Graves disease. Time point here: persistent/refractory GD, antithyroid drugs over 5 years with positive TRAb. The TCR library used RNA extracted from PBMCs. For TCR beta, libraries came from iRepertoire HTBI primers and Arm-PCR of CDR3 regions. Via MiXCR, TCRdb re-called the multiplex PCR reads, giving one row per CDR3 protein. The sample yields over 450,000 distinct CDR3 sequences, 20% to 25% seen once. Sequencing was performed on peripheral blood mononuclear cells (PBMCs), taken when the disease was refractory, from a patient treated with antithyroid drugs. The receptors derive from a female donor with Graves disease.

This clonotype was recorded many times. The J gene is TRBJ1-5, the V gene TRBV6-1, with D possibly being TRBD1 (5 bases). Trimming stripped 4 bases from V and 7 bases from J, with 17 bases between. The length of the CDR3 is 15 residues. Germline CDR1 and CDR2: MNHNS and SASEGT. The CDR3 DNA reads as TGTGCCAGCAGTGCCCCCCGCAGGGTTCAACAGCCCCAGCATTTT. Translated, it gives CASSAPRRVQQPQHF.

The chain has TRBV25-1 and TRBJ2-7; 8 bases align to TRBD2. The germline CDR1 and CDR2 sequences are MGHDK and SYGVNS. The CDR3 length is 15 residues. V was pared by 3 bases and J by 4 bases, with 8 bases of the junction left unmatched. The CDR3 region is CASSDPGGRTYEQYF. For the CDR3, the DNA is TGTGCCAGCAGTGATCCCGGCGGGAGGACGTACGAGCAGTACTTC.

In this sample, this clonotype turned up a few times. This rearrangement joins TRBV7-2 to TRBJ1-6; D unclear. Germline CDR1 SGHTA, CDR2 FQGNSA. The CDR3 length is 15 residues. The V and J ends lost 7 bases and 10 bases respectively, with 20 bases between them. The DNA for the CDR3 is TGTGCCAGCAACTCTCCAGCCCTCGGAGGATCACCCCTCCACTTT. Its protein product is CASNSPALGGSPLHF. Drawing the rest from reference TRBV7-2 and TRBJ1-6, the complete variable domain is GAGVSQSPSNKVTEKGKDVELRCDPISGHTALYWYRQSLGQGLEFLIYFQGNSAPDKSGLPSDRFSAERTGGSVSTLTIQRTQQEDSAVYLCASNSPALGGSPLHFGNGTRLTVT.